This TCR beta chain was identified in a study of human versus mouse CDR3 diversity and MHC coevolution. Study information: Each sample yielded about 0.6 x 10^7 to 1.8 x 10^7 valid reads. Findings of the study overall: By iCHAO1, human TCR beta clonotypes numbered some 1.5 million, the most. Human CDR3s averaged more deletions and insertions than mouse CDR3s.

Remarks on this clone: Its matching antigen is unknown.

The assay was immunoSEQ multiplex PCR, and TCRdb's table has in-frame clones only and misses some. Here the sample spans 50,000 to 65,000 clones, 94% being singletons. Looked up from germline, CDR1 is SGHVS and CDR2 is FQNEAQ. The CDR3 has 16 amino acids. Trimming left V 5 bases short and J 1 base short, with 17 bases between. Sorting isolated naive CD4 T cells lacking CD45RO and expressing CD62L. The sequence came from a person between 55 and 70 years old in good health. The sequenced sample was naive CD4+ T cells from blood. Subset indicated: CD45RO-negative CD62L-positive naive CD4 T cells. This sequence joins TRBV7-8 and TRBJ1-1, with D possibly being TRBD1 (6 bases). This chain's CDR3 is CASSATHGTSNTEAFF. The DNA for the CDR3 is TGTGCCAGCAGCGCGACCCACGGGACATCGAACACTGAAGCTTTCTTT. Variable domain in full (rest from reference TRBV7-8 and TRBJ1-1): GAGVSQSPRYKVAKRGQDVALRCDPISGHVSLFWYQQALGQGPEFLTYFQNEAQLDKSGLPSDRFFAERPEGSVSTLKIQRTQQEDSAVYLCASSATHGTSNTEAFFGQGTRLTVV.